Below are 6 T cell receptor beta chains sequenced from a single sample in a study of early T cells in non-severe SARS-CoV-2 infection. MiXCR, run by TCRdb on the 5' RACE reads, gives a single entry per CDR3 protein. The sample comprises over 95,000 distinct CDR3 sequences, over 15% of which are singletons, and 0.95% to 1.5% rests with the top ten. Sequencing input: whole blood. The source of these receptors is an adult who was a healthcare worker with PCR-confirmed SARS-CoV-2 infection or an uninfected control (not recorded which).

This clonotype appeared a few times. J is TRBJ1-1 and V is TRBV20-1; the D gene is possibly TRBD1 (5 bases). Germline lookup yields CDR1 DFQATT and CDR2 SNEGSKA (reference sequence). V was trimmed by 5 bases and J by 3 bases, leaving 19 bases between them. This CDR3 region has 15 residues. The CDR3 loop is CSARLVGAGDTEAFF. CDR3 bases: TGCAGTGCTCGGCTGGTAGGGGCGGGTGACACTGAAGCTTTCTTT.

The genes are TRBV10-3 and TRBJ1-3, with D hard to call. V was pared by 10 bases and J by 0 bases, with 13 bases between. Per germline, CDR1 ENHRY and CDR2 SYGVKD. The CDR3 length is 14 residues. Written as DNA, the CDR3 is TGTGCCACCCTCGGCTCTACCTCTGGAAACACCATATATTTT. Protein product: CATLGSTSGNTIYF.

This clonotype was observed a few times. The chain employs TRBV7-9 and TRBJ2-3, with D perhaps being TRBD1 or TRBD2 (5 bases each). CDR3 length: 14 amino acids. Trimming took 6 bases from V and 4 from J, leaving 14 bases between them. Germline CDR1 reads SEHNR; CDR2 reads FQNEAQ (reference sequence). The CDR3 here is CASSGALGADTQYF. The CDR3 DNA follows: TGTGCCAGCAGTGGGGCTTTGGGGGCAGATACGCAGTATTTT.

This clonotype was recorded at least ten times. J is TRBJ1-1 and V is TRBV20-1; D is undetermined. CDR1 and CDR2 (germline): DFQATT, SNEGSKA (reference sequence). The CDR3 has 15 residues. Trimming removed 6 bases at V and 1 base at J, with 18 bases between. CDR3 coding DNA: TGCAGTGCCCCGTCCCCGGGAGCTGAGAACACTGAAGCTTTCTTT. It encodes CSAPSPGAENTEAFF.

A few counts support this clonotype. The rearrangement uses TRBV5-1 and TRBJ2-2; the match to TRBD2 covers 7 bases. Germline V gene data show CDR1 as SGHRS and CDR2 as YFSETQ. J lost 6 bases, V lost 0 bases, and 8 bases had no gene match. This CDR3 is built from 16 residues. DNA of the CDR3: TGCGCCAGCAGCTTGGTACCGGGAGGTCAACCCGGGGAGCTGTTTTTT. Translation: CASSLVPGGQPGELFF. Full variable domain (remainder filled in from reference TRBV5-1 and TRBJ2-2): KAGVTQTPRYLIKTRGQQVTLSCSPISGHRSVSWYQQTPGQGLQFLFEYFSETQRNKGNFPGRFSGRQFSNSRSEMNVSTLELGDSALYLCASSLVPGGQPGELFFGEGSRLTVL.

The chain links TRBV6-2 or TRBV6-3 to TRBJ2-1, with D uncertain. Trimming removed 6 bases at V and 4 bases at J, with 13 bases between. The CDR3 contains 14 residues. In germline, CDR1 is MNHEY, CDR2 SVGEGT. The CDR3 here is CASRYIEAYNEQFF. In DNA, the CDR3 is TGTGCCAGCAGGTATATTGAGGCTTACAATGAGCAGTTCTTC.